The subject of this entry is one T cell receptor beta chain. Its antigen is currently unknown. Samples underwent the assay at deep level. Original processing notes: Junction-only immunoSEQ data arrived without quality scores, meaning filtering differed. Clones were read by immunoSEQ multiplex PCR, and TCRdb kept only the in-frame ones, dropping some. V, J and clone size are those of that table, while D and trimming were read from the DNA. The sample carries 730,000 or so clones, around 72% recorded once. This sample was included in a study of shared clonotypes between healthy human individuals. Study-level results: Shared clonotypes: roughly 5% naive CD4, 3% to 3.5% naive CD8, 2.3% memory CD4, 0.4% memory CD8. Some clonotypes were shared by all four sorted-subset donors, while others were not shared. The non-shared ones had lower generation probabilities than the shared ones.

Trimming removed 5 bases from V and 7 bases from J, with 17 bases in between. Per the germline V gene, CDR1 is SQVTM and CDR2 is ANQGSEA. CDR3 size: 14 residues. The sequence derives from a woman in her thirties in good health. The genes are TRBV29-1 and TRBJ1-4; D is unclear. The sample comprised memory CD4+ T cells sorted from blood. Described subset: CD45RA-negative fraction. CDR3 sequence (DNA): TGCAGCGTTTCCGTCGGAACCTGGAGTGAAAAACTGTTTTTT. As protein: CSVSVGTWSEKLFF. Together with reference TRBV29-1 and TRBJ1-4, the CDR3 gives the full variable domain: SAVISQKPSRDICQRGTSLTIQCQVDSQVTMMFWYRQQPGQSLTLIATANQGSEATYESGFVIDKFPISRPNLTFSTLTVSNMSPEDSSIYLCSVSVGTWSEKLFFGSGTQLSVL.